This TCR beta chain was observed in a study of CD8+ T cells in alopecia areata. Study-level points and caveats: Researchers report lesional scalp, most notably alopecia totalis/universalis, outstripped normal scalp in clonality.

Worth noting for this clone: Its specificity is unknown.

Germline loops: CDR1 ENHRY, CDR2 SYGVKD. This CDR3 is built from 18 residues. The ends lost 2 bases at V and 1 base at J; junction bases unmatched: 6. RNA extraction and reverse transcription yielded cDNA as sequencing template. Clones were read by immunoSEQ multiplex PCR, and TCRdb kept only the in-frame ones, dropping some. Of roughly 100,000 clones in the sample, around three fifths were seen once. The sequence was obtained from a human donor in good health. This chain connects TRBV10-3 to TRBJ1-6; the match to TRBD1 covers 9 bases. Sequencing used CD4+ T cells sorted from blood. The CDR3 loop is CAISETPGTGSYNSPLHF. The CDR3 DNA reads as TGTGCCATCAGTGAGACCCCGGGGACAGGGTCCTATAATTCACCCCTCCACTTT.